This T cell receptor beta chain originates from a study of CD8+CD57+ T cells in acquired aplastic anemia. TCR beta VDJ and CDR3 profiling used genomic DNA as template. MiXCR, applied by TCRdb to the reads, yields one record per CDR3 protein. This sample has 90,000 to 130,000 distinct CDR3 sequences; 51% occur once, and the top ten carry under 35%. V lost 4 bases to trimming and J lost 8 bases, with 11 bases between them. Looked up from germline, CDR1 is KGHDR and CDR2 is SFDVKD. The CDR3 has 13 residues. This clonotype was sampled from a human donor in good health, serving as a control. Sample: sorted CD4+, CD8+, or CD8+CD57+ T cells (not recorded which) from PBMCs. The chain is built from TRBV24-1 and TRBJ1-3; D not certain. The CDR3 nucleotides are TGTGCCACCAGTGACCGACAAGGAGACACCATATATTTT. It translates to CATSDRQGDTIYF.